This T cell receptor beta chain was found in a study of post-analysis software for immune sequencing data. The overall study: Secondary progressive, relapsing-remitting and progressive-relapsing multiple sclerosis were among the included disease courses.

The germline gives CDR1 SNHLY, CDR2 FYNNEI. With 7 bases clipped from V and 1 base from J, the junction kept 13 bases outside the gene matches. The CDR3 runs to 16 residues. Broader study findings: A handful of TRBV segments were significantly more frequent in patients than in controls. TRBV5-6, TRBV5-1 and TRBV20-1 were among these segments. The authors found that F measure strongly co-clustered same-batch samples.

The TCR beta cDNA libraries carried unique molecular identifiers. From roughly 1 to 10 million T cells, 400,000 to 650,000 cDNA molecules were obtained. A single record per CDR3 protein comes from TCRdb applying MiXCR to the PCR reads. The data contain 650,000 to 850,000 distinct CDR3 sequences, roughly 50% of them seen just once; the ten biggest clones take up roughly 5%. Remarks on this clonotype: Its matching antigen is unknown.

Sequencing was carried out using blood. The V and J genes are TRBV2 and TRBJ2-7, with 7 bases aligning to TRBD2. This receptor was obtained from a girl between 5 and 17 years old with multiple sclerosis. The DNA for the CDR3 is TGTGCCAGCACCGGGCCTAGCGGCGGTCCTTCCTACGAGCAGTACTTC. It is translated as CASTGPSGGPSYEQYF.